The clone carrying this TCR beta chain came up many times. Antigen: not known. The data are from a study of T cells after yellow fever vaccination. Findings of the study overall: Detected again after the booster were most primary-vaccination clones, at roughly 95% CD4 and approximately 85% CD8. Weaker overall was a secondary response that nonetheless peaked faster, on day 5 versus 15.

J was trimmed by 4 bases and V by 4 bases; bases with no gene match: 1. The CDR3 has 14 residues. TCR cDNA, made by 5'RACE template switching, carried an added universal primer site and UMIs. TCRdb ran MiXCR on the 5' RACE reads and lists one entry per CDR3 protein. Of a few hundred thousand distinct CDR3 sequences listed, approximately 4% are singletons. This sequence was found in a man between 18 and 35 years old who received the YFV17D yellow fever vaccine. The rearrangement uses TRBV12-3 or TRBV12-4 and TRBJ2-5; 12 bases are a match to TRBD2. The source was PBMCs, collected 5 days after the yellow fever booster vaccination. CDR3 in amino acids: CASSSSGGAETQYF. CDR3 nucleotide sequence: TGTGCCAGCAGTTCTAGCGGGGGGGCAGAGACCCAGTACTTC.